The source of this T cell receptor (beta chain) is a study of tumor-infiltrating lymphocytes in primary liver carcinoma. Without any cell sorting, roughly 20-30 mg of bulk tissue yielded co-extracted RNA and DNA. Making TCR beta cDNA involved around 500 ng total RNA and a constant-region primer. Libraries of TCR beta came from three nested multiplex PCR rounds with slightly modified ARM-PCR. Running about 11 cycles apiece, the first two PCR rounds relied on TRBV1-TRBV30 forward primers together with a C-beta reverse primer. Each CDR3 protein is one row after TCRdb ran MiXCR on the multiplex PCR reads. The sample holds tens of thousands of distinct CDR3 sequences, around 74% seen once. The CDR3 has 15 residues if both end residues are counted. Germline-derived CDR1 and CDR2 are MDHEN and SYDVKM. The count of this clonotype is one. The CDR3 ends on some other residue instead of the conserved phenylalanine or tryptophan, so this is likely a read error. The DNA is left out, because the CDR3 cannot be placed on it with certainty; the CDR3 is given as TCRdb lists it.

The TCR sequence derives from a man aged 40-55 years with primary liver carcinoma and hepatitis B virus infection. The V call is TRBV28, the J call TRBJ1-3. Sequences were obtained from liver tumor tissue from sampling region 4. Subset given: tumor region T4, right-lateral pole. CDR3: CASSFYQGSGNTIYS.